Sequencing of this T cell receptor beta chain was carried out in a study of STAT5B mutations in CD4+ large granular lymphocyte leukemia. The overall study: CD8+ depletion followed by anti-CD4 microbead selection was applied to cryopreserved cells. Study-wide points: Patient CD4-sorted repertoires looked more clonal than healthy CD4+ repertoires, even without putative leukemic clones.

Within the sample, this clone is large. The antigen remains undetermined. Germline CDR1 MNHEY, CDR2 SVGAGI. Trimming at V came to 6 bases and at J to 5 bases, leaving 12 bases not matched to a gene. The CDR3 loop spans 15 amino acids. Profiling relied on immunoSEQ multiplex PCR, and the TCRdb table lists in-frame clones only, not all of them. Among fewer than 2,000 clones listed, around 73% were seen once. Depending on availability, patient cells were bead-separated fractions or unselected PBMC. Material for sequencing was PBMCs. The clonotype originates from a woman aged 70 to 79 with CD4+ T-cell large granular lymphocyte leukemia. V gene TRBV6-5 combines with J gene TRBJ1-2; TRBD1 aligns across 7 bases. The CDR3 bases are TGTGCCAGCAGCACAGGGGACCCTACCAAGTATGGCTACACCTTC. It encodes CASSTGDPTKYGYTF.